This T cell receptor (beta chain) was recorded in a study of blood T cell repertoires in COVID-19. Study summary: Whether acute or convalescent, the COVID-19 samples came from the United States, Italy and Spain. PBMCs, B-cell-depleted T cells, or T cells provided the cDNA or gDNA that made up the material.

In the authors' workflow: Cell counts per sample came from amplifying reference gene primers. The table came from immunoSEQ multiplex PCR; TCRdb's copy has only in-frame clones and leaves some out. V, J and clone size reflect that table, while D and trimming were determined from the DNA. The sample has 100,000 or so clones, roughly 76% seen once. CDR1 and CDR2 from the germline V gene are LGHDT and YNNKEL (reference sequence). There are 15 residues in the CDR3. The V segment lost 4 bases and the J segment 4 bases; nucleotides outside the gene matches: 8. Sequences were obtained from peripheral blood. The receptor comes from a woman in her 70s with acute or convalescent COVID-19. This chain links TRBV3-1 (or the pseudogene TRBV3-2) with TRBJ1-1, with TRBD1 matching 8 bases. CDR3 loop: CASSPWTGRSTEAFF. The CDR3 nucleotides are TGTGCCAGCAGCCCTTGGACAGGGAGAAGCACTGAAGCTTTCTTT.